This T cell receptor beta chain was recorded in a study of graft-versus-host responses after intestinal transplantation. This table comes from immunoSEQ multiplex PCR, and its TCRdb copy is limited to in-frame clones, with some not included. The repertoire holds roughly 100,000 clones, about 90% seen once, with around 0.9% in the top ten. The CDR3 has 14 amino acids. CDR1 and CDR2 (germline): MNHNY, SVGAGI (reference sequence). Trimming left V 4 bases short and J 3 bases short, with 12 bases between. Points on this clone: Its matching antigen is unknown.

This chain links TRBV6-6 with TRBJ1-2; D call uncertain. Sequencing used unstimulated CD4+ T cells sorted from spleen or lymph node cells, obtained before intestinal transplant. The clonotype originates from a human donor who received an intestinal transplant. The CDR3 sequence is CASSLTQRDYGYTF. CDR3 in DNA: TGTGCCAGCAGTTTGACCCAAAGGGACTATGGCTACACCTTC.